The 27 T cell receptor beta chains below come from one sample, sequenced in a study of cytomegalovirus exposure and HLA in healthy donors. PCR primers comprised 60 Vbeta and 13 Jbeta primers. Using immunoSEQ multiplex PCR, the repertoire was profiled, and TCRdb retains in-frame clones only, with some absent. The sample yields 80,000 to 130,000 clones, about 79% seen once. The sequenced sample was PBMCs. The receptors derive from a woman under 30 in good health and CMV-seronegative.

The chain recombines TRBV30 with TRBJ2-5; 7 positions match TRBD2. Near its end, the DNA agrees better with TRBJ2-7, so the J call may be wrong. The CDR3 contains 13 residues. Germline V gives CDR1 GTSNPN, CDR2 SVGIG (reference sequence). Written as DNA, the CDR3 is TGTGCCTGGAGTAGGACTAGGGACTACGAGCAGTACTTC. It translates to CAWSRTRDYEQYF.

This clone was seen just once. The chain combines TRBV13 with TRBJ2-7; tentatively, D is TRBD2 (5 bases). The germline V and J ends were trimmed by 4 bases and 4 bases, with 17 bases remaining between them. This CDR3 spans 15 amino acids. CDR1 PRHDT and CDR2 FYEKMQ come from the germline V gene (reference sequence). This CDR3 is CASSSSKQSGYEQYF. The CDR3 nucleotides are TGTGCCAGCAGCTCGTCGAAGCAGTCGGGATACGAGCAGTACTTC.

The CDR3 loop is CASKGRGHTDTQYF. CDR3 coding DNA: TGTGCCAGCAAAGGGAGGGGACACACAGATACGCAGTATTTT. This chain uses TRBV28 with TRBJ2-3, with a tentative D call TRBD2 (7 bases). This CDR3 comprises 14 residues. Trimming pared 7 bases from V and 2 bases from J, leaving 13 bases between. Germline loops: CDR1 MDHEN, CDR2 SYDVKM.

V and J are TRBV6-4 and TRBJ2-3; D call uncertain. Trimming left V 2 bases short and J 4 bases short, with 13 bases between. CDR1 and CDR2 (germline): MRHNA, SNTAGT. This CDR3 is 15 amino acids long. As DNA, the CDR3 is TGTGCCAGCAGTGACGGGCCTCTTGGCTCAGATACGCAGTATTTT. Translation gives CASSDGPLGSDTQYF.

The sample holds one count of this clone. The chain carries TRBV28 and TRBJ2-7, with 10 bases matching TRBD1. This CDR3 has 17 amino acids. Per germline, CDR1 MDHEN and CDR2 SYDVKM. The V segment lost 3 bases and the J segment 0 bases; nucleotides outside the gene matches: 8. The chain's CDR3 is CASSLPSDRGNSYEQYF. Here the CDR3 DNA reads TGTGCCAGCAGTTTGCCCTCGGACAGGGGGAACTCCTACGAGCAGTACTTC.

The chain carries TRBV5-6 and TRBJ1-6; D call uncertain. The V gene's germline CDR1 is SGHDT and CDR2 YYEEEE. Trimming took off 1 base at V and 7 bases at J, with 15 bases between the two ends. The CDR3 has 16 residues. Here the CDR3 reads CASSLIFGSRNSPLHF. The CDR3 nucleotides read TGTGCCAGCAGCTTGATTTTCGGGTCGAGGAATTCACCCCTCCACTTT.

The CDR3 spells CASSQDTSGNEQFF. In nucleotides, the CDR3 is TGCGCCAGCAGCCAAGACACTAGCGGCAATGAGCAGTTCTTC. The rearrangement joins TRBV4-3 to TRBJ2-1; 8 bases map to TRBD2. CDR1 LGHNA and CDR2 YSLEER come from the germline V gene. CDR3 length: 14 residues. Trimming at V came to 0 bases and at J to 6 bases, leaving 1 base not matched to a gene.

The chain recombines TRBV10-3 with TRBJ2-2, with a tentative D call TRBD2 (5 bases). Looked up from germline, CDR1 is ENHRY and CDR2 is SYGVKD. The CDR3 has 15 residues. The V end was cut by 6 bases, the J end by 2 bases, with 13 bases between. CDR3 loop: CAIRTRRRNTGELFF. CDR3 DNA sequence: TGTGCCATCAGGACCAGGAGGAGAAACACCGGGGAGCTGTTTTTT.

The chain uses TRBV5-1 and TRBJ2-3; possible D gene TRBD2, 5 bases. V dropped 4 bases and J dropped 4 bases, with 19 bases sitting between them. This CDR3 has 16 residues. Per germline, CDR1 SGHRS and CDR2 YFSETQ. CDR3 sequence (DNA): TGCGCCAGCAGCCAAAGTGACTACCTCATCGCAGATACGCAGTATTTT. This gives the protein CASSQSDYLIADTQYF.

The genes are TRBV30 and TRBJ2-6, with a tentative D call TRBD1 (6 bases). Looked up from germline, CDR1 is GTSNPN and CDR2 is SVGIG (reference sequence). V gave up 2 bases and J gave up 7 bases, with 24 bases separating them. CDR3 length: 18 amino acids. The CDR3 DNA reads TGTGCCTGGAGTTCCCTTCGGCCTATACAGGGAGTAGCCAACGTCCTGACTTTC. Translated: CAWSSLRPIQGVANVLTF.

This chain joins TRBV2 and TRBJ2-1; D is unclear. This CDR3 is 13 amino acids long. Germline V gene lookup returns CDR1 SNHLY and CDR2 FYNNEI. With 10 bases removed from V and 12 bases from J, the gap between germline ends came to 22 bases. The CDR3 region has the DNA TGTGCCAATACACTATCTACTCTGCCGCCGCAGTTCTTC. Translating it yields CANTLSTLPPQFF.

The V gene is TRBV5-1, the J gene TRBJ2-1, with 11 bases matching TRBD2. After removal of 5 bases from V and 3 bases from J, the junction contained 7 bases not matched to a gene. This CDR3 has 16 amino acids. Germline V gene sequence: CDR1 SGHRS, CDR2 YFSETQ. The CDR3 is CASRPRLAGGYNEQFF. The CDR3 nucleotides read TGCGCCAGCAGGCCACGGCTAGCGGGGGGCTACAATGAGCAGTTCTTC. Drawing the rest from reference TRBV5-1 and TRBJ2-1, the complete variable domain is KAGVTQTPRYLIKTRGQQVTLSCSPISGHRSVSWYQQTPGQGLQFLFEYFSETQRNKGNFPGRFSGRQFSNSRSEMNVSTLELGDSALYLCASRPRLAGGYNEQFFGPGTRLTVL.

The chain couples TRBV2 to TRBJ1-3, with 9 positions matching TRBD1. This CDR3 comprises 13 residues. Germline CDR1 reads SNHLY; CDR2 reads FYNNEI. The V gene end was trimmed by 8 bases and the J gene end by 2 bases; junction bases not matched to a gene: 1. The DNA of the CDR3 is TGTGCCAGCCGGGACAGGGCTGGAAACACCATATATTTT. The encoded protein is CASRDRAGNTIYF.

The J gene is TRBJ1-6, the V gene TRBV2, with 8 bases identical to TRBD1. V dropped 6 bases and J dropped 0; count of bases not matched to a gene: 13. Germline CDR1 and CDR2: SNHLY and FYNNEI. This CDR3 has 19 residues. As DNA, the CDR3 is TGTGCCAGCAGGTACGGGACAGGCCTTCAGAGCTCCTATAATTCACCCCTCCACTTT. Its translation: CASRYGTGLQSSYNSPLHF.

This chain's CDR3 is CASSPLRGDAPQETQYF. Written as DNA, the CDR3 is TGTGCCAGCAGTCCTCTTCGGGGGGACGCCCCCCAAGAGACCCAGTACTTC. This chain links TRBV28 with TRBJ2-5, with 7 bases matching TRBD2. V gave up 5 bases and J gave up 1 base; unmatched junction bases: 13. The CDR3 length is 17 residues. CDR1 is MDHEN, CDR2 SYDVKM, per germline. Looking up the rest from reference TRBV28 and TRBJ2-5 gives the full variable domain: DVKVTQSSRYLVKRTGEKVFLECVQDMDHENMFWYRQDPGLGLRLIYFSYDVKMKEKGDIPEGYSVSREKKERFSLILESASTNQTSMYLCASSPLRGDAPQETQYFGPGTRLLVL.

The V and J genes are TRBV27 and TRBJ2-2; TRBD2 might be the D (5 bases). The CDR3 has 15 residues. V was clipped by 0 bases and J by 7 bases, with 12 bases between them. Germline-derived CDR1 and CDR2 are MNHEY and SMNVEV (reference sequence). This chain's CDR3 is CASSLSRGSYGELFF. The CDR3 DNA reads as TGTGCCAGCAGTTTATCGAGAGGGAGTTACGGGGAGCTGTTTTTT.

As for this clone: The junction departs from germline at one end; a sequencing error may be responsible. V usage is TRBV7-7 and J usage is TRBJ2-5; unclear D gene. CDR1 is SSHAT and CDR2 is FNYEAQ in the germline V gene (reference sequence). The CDR3 runs to 14 residues. In nucleotides, the CDR3 is TGTGCTAGCAGCTTAGTGTGGAGCCAAGAGACCCAGTACTTC. Its translation is CASSLVWSQETQYF.

In nucleotides, the CDR3 is TGCAGCGTCGGCAGGGGGGATACGCAGTATTTT. It codes for CSVGRGDTQYF. The chain joins TRBV29-1 to TRBJ2-3; 7 positions match TRBD1. Germline V gives CDR1 SQVTM, CDR2 ANQGSEA. Trimming took 6 bases from V and 6 from J; bases not matched to a gene: 3. The CDR3 loop spans 11 amino acids.

The CDR3 DNA reads as TGCGCCAGCAGCTTGGGGTCGACAGGGGGGTACTATGGCTACACCTTC. Translation gives CASSLGSTGGYYGYTF. The chain links TRBV5-1 to TRBJ1-2, with 9 bases aligning to TRBD1. Germline-derived CDR1 and CDR2 are SGHRS and YFSETQ. V shed 0 bases, J shed 3 bases, and the junction held 6 bases outside the gene matches. The CDR3 has 16 residues.

The V gene is TRBV5-1, the J gene TRBJ2-3, with a tentative D call TRBD1 (6 bases). Germline V gene data show CDR1 as SGHRS and CDR2 as YFSETQ. V gave up 4 bases and J gave up 6 bases, with 21 bases separating them. The CDR3 has 16 amino acids. CDR3 nucleotide sequence: TGCGCCAGCAGCCTATCGGGACATATCTTGGGGGATACGCAGTATTTT. Translated: CASSLSGHILGDTQYF.

The rearrangement joins TRBV11-2 to TRBJ1-6; 9 nucleotides align to TRBD1. Trimming removed 4 bases from V and 9 bases from J; junction bases left unmatched: 7. The CDR3 is 15 amino acids. Germline-derived CDR1 and CDR2 are SGHAT and FQNNGV. The CDR3 DNA reads TGTGCCAGCAGCTCCACCGGGACAGGGCTTTCACCCCTCCACTTT. Translation: CASSSTGTGLSPLHF.

The chain carries TRBV13 and TRBJ2-7, with a weak D call TRBD2 (5 bases). V was shortened by 5 bases and J by 1 base, with 12 bases between the two germline ends. The germline V gene encodes CDR1 PRHDT and CDR2 FYEKMQ (reference sequence). This CDR3 spans 14 amino acids. CDR3 in amino acids: CASSPPGESYEQYF. DNA for the CDR3: TGTGCCAGCAGCCCCCCCGGGGAATCCTACGAGCAGTACTTC.

V is TRBV2 and J is TRBJ2-4; 11 positions match TRBD2. The CDR3 totals 18 residues. Germline V gene lookup returns CDR1 SNHLY and CDR2 FYNNEI. The V gene end was trimmed by 3 bases and the J gene end by 2 bases; junction bases not matched to a gene: 9. The CDR3 protein is CASSDTNLAGGTKNIQYF. CDR3 in DNA: TGTGCCAGCAGTGATACAAACCTAGCGGGAGGTACCAAAAACATTCAGTACTTC.

This chain connects TRBV9 to TRBJ2-4; 9 positions match TRBD1. V lost 4 bases and J lost 2; bases outside the gene matches: 10. The CDR3 is made up of 17 amino acids. CDR1 and CDR2 (germline): SGDLS, YYNGEE. The CDR3 loop is CASSPYGGQGPKNIQYF. The CDR3, as DNA: TGTGCCAGCAGCCCCTATGGGGGACAGGGACCCAAAAACATTCAGTACTTC.

The V call is TRBV28, the J call TRBJ2-7, with D maybe TRBD1 (6 bases). V shed 4 bases and J shed 2 bases, with 9 bases lying between them. CDR3 length equals 13 residues. Germline loops: CDR1 MDHEN, CDR2 SYDVKM. CDR3 residues: CASSWDTAYEQYF. In DNA form, the CDR3 reads TGTGCCAGCAGTTGGGACACAGCCTACGAGCAGTACTTC.

The table lists this clone with a few counts. The chain combines TRBV19 with TRBJ1-5, with no clear D. Trimming pared 0 bases from V and 6 bases from J, leaving 12 bases between. Germline lookup yields CDR1 LNHDA and CDR2 SQIVND (reference sequence). The CDR3 is 15 residues long. Here the CDR3 reads CASSIEGLLGQPQHF. In DNA form, the CDR3 reads TGTGCCAGTAGTATAGAAGGGTTACTAGGTCAGCCCCAGCATTTT.

This clone was observed once. The gene calls are TRBV19 and TRBJ2-1, with TRBD2 identical over 8 bases. Germline V gene data show CDR1 as LNHDA and CDR2 as SQIVND (reference sequence). V lost 3 bases to trimming and J lost 6 bases; unmatched junction nucleotides: 10. This CDR3 comprises 16 residues. The CDR3 region is CASSIGRGGPRNEQFF. In DNA, the CDR3 is TGTGCCAGTAGTATTGGACGGGGGGGCCCCCGCAATGAGCAGTTCTTC.